This passage covers 3 T cell receptor beta chains from one sample sequenced in a study of blood T cell repertoires in COVID-19. Repertoires were generated with immunoSEQ multiplex PCR, while TCRdb's copy carries only in-frame clones and drops some. The profile shows roughly 160,000 clones, approximately 91% of them singletons. The sample consisted of peripheral blood. Source of these receptors: a man in his fifties or sixties with acute or convalescent COVID-19.

V is TRBV6-5 and J is TRBJ2-2; D is unresolved. The CDR3 loop spans 14 amino acids. Germline V gene sequence: CDR1 MNHEY, CDR2 SVGAGI. V dropped 3 bases and J dropped 2 bases, with 7 bases sitting between them. The CDR3 sequence is CASSYGLNTGELFF. Here the CDR3 DNA reads TGTGCCAGCAGTTATGGGCTTAACACCGGGGAGCTGTTTTTT.

The chain carries TRBV3-1 (or the pseudogene TRBV3-2) and TRBJ2-2; 7 bases align to TRBD2. V shed 8 bases, J shed 1 base, and the junction held 7 bases outside the gene matches. Germline CDR1 reads LGHDT; CDR2 reads YNNKEL (reference sequence). This CDR3 has 15 residues. CDR3 nucleotide sequence: TGTGCCAGCTCCCGAGCGGGAAAGAACACCGGGGAGCTGTTTTTT. It encodes CASSRAGKNTGELFF.

V gene TRBV6-5 combines with J gene TRBJ1-4, with TRBD1 as a possible D gene (6 bases). V lost 6 bases and J lost 7, with 15 bases in between. This CDR3 spans 14 amino acids. Germline values: CDR1 MNHEY, CDR2 SVGAGI. This CDR3 is CASRRGGAGEKLFF. Here the CDR3 DNA reads TGTGCCAGCAGAAGGGGGGGCGCGGGTGAAAAACTGTTTTTT.